This T cell receptor beta chain emerged from a study of CD8+ T cells in alopecia areata. Study-wide context: Twice a day, 5 to 10 mg of oral tofacitinib was administered to treated patients.

From germline, CDR1 is SGHRS and CDR2 YFSETQ. The CDR3 covers 16 residues. The J segment lost 2 bases and the V segment lost 2 bases, leaving 7 bases of the junction unmatched. It was cDNA, reverse transcribed from extracted RNA, that served as the sequencing template. Sequencing used immunoSEQ multiplex PCR; TCRdb keeps in-frame clones, though not all of them. The sample shows about 69,000 clones, approximately 58% of them seen only once. The chain links TRBV5-1 to TRBJ2-1; TRBD1 agrees at 7 bases. This clonotype was obtained from a human donor with alopecia areata. Specimen: CD8+ T cells sorted from blood, collected at week 0. The CDR3 nucleotides read TGCGCCAGCAGCTTTTCCCGGGACAGAGCCTACAATGAGCAGTTCTTC. It codes for CASSFSRDRAYNEQFF.